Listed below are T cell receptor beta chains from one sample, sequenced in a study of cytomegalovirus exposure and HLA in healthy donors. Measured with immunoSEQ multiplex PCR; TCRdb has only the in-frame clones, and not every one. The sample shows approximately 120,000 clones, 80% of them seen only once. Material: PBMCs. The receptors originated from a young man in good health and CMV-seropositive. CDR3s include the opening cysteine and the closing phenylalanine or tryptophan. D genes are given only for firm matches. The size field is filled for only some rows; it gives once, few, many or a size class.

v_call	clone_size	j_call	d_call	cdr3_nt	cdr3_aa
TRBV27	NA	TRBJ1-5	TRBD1	TGTGCCAGCAGTCCCGGGACAGATTGGCAGCCCCAGCATTTT	CASSPGTDWQPQHF
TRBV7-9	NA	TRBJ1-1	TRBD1	TGTGCCAGCAGCTTAGCATCGGGACAGGATATTGAAGCTTTCTTT	CASSLASGQDIEAFF
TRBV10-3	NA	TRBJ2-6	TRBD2	TGTGCCATCAGCCCGGGACTAAGTGAGGGTGGGGCCAACGTCCTGACTTTC	CAISPGLSEGGANVLTF
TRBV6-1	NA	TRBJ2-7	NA	TGTGCCAGCAGTGAGGGACTGCGCTCCTACGAGCAGTACTTC	CASSEGLRSYEQYF
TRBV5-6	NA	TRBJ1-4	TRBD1	TGTGCCAGCAGCTTGGGACAGGGGGCCTACTATGAAAAACTGTTTTTT	CASSLGQGAYYEKLFF
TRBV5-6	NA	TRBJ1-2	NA	TGTGCCAGCAGCTTGGTTCAGGGGCCCCGCTTCAGAGGCTACACCTTC	CASSLVQGPRFRGYTF
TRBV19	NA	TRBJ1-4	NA	TGTGCCAGTAGCCCTTACACAGGGAGTGAAAAACTGTTTTTT	CASSPYTGSEKLFF
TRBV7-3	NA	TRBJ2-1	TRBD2	TGTGCCAGCAGCCCGACGGGGGGGTCGCGACGGAATGAGCAGTTCTTC	CASSPTGGSRRNEQFF
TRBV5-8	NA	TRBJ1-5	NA	TGTGCCAGCAGCTTGGGCTGGAGTCTCACCAATCAGCCCCAGCATTTT	CASSLGWSLTNQPQHF
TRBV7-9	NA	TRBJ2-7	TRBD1	TGTGCCAGCAGCTCAAACAGGGGGCGAGACGAGCAGTACTTC	CASSSNRGRDEQYF
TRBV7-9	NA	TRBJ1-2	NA	TGTGCCAGCAGTCTCACAGAAAACTATGGCTACACCTTC	CASSLTENYGYTF
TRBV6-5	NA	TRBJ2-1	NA	TGTGCCAGCAGTTACTCGCGACAGCTCTCCTACAATGAGCAGTTCTTC	CASSYSRQLSYNEQFF
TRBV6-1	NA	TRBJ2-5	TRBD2	TGCGCCAGCAGTGAATGGAGCGGGGGGGCACAAGAGACCCAGTACTTC	CASSEWSGGAQETQYF
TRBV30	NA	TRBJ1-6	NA	TGTGCCTGGGGTTACAGGGCGATTCCCTCCTATAATTCACCCCTCCACTTT	CAWGYRAIPSYNSPLHF
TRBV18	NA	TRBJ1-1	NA	TGTGCCAGCTCAACAGGGCGAAACACTGAAGCTTTCTTT	CASSTGRNTEAFF
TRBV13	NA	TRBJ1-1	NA	TGTGCCAGCAGCCCCGGGGGGTTCGGAGCTTTCTTT	CASSPGGFGAFF
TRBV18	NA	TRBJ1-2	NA	TGTGCCAGCTCCCAATCTAGCAGGAGATCGGATGGCTACACCTTC	CASSQSSRRSDGYTF
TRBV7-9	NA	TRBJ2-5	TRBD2	TGTTCCAGCAGCCAGACTAGCGGGGGGGGAGAGACCCAGTACTTC	CSSSQTSGGGETQYF
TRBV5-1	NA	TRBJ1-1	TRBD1	TGCGCCAGCAGCTTGGCAGGGGCAGGGGGAACTGAAGCTTTCTTT	CASSLAGAGGTEAFF
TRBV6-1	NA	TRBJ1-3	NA	TGTGCCAGCAGTTTTACCAGGGGTTTTGGAAACACCATATATTTT	CASSFTRGFGNTIYF
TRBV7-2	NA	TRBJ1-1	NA	TGTGCCAGCAGCCCCGGGGGGGGCACTGAAGCTTTCTTT	CASSPGGGTEAFF
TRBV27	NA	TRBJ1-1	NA	TGTGCCAGCAGATTCGGGACTCACACTGAAGCTTTCTTT	CASRFGTHTEAFF
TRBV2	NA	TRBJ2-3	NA	TGTGCCAGCGAGACAGACTTCACAGATACGCAGTATTTT	CASETDFTDTQYF
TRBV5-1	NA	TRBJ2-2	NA	TGCGCCAGCAGCTTGGATACAGGGACCGGGGAGCTGTTTTTT	CASSLDTGTGELFF
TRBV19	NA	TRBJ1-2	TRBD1	TGTGCCAGTAGTATGAGGACAGGGTATGGCTACACCTTC	CASSMRTGYGYTF
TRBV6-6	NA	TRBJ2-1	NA	TGTGCCAGCAGTTTGGACCGACTAGGGGAGCAGTTCTTC	CASSLDRLGEQFF
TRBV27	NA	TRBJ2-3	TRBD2	TGTGCCAGCAGTTTAGACGGGGGGGCGGGAGATACGCAGTATTTT	CASSLDGGAGDTQYF
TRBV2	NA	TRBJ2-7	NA	TGTGCCAGCAACAGCCGTGAATTTTACGAGCAGTACTTC	CASNSREFYEQYF
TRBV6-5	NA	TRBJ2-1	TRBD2	TGTGCCAGCAGTTACGGCGGGCGGGGGGCCTACAATGAGCAGTTCTTC	CASSYGGRGAYNEQFF
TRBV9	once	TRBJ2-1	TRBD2	TGTGCCAGCAGCGTAGTTGGTAGCGGGGGGGCCACCTACAATGAGCAGTTCTTC	CASSVVGSGGATYNEQFF
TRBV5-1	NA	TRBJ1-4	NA	TGCGCCAGCAGCTTGTACAGCACAACTAATGAAAAACTGTTTTTT	CASSLYSTTNEKLFF
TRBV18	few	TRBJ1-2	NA	TGTGCCAGCTCACCAGTAACGGACTTTAACTATGGCTACACCTTC	CASSPVTDFNYGYTF
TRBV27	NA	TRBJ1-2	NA	TGTGCCAGCAGTTTTGGCGGAAACTATGGCTACACCTTC	CASSFGGNYGYTF
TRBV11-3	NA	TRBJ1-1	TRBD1	TGTGCCAACTCGGGACAGCTAGACATGAACACTGAAGCTTTCTTT	CANSGQLDMNTEAFF
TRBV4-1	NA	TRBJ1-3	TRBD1	TGCGCCAGCAGCCAAGTGGGTTGGAGGGGGCCTGGAAACACCATATATTTT	CASSQVGWRGPGNTIYF
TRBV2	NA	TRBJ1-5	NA	TGTGCCAGCAGGAATGACAGGTCCCATAGCAATCAGCCCCAGCATTTT	CASRNDRSHSNQPQHF
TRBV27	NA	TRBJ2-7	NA	TGTGCCAGCAGTTTATTTCCCCGGCGGGCAGGCCAACACTCCTACGAGCAGTACTTC	CASSLFPRRAGQHSYEQYF
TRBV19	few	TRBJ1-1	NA	TGTGCCAGTAATAGTGCACGAAACACTGAAGCTTTCTTT	CASNSARNTEAFF
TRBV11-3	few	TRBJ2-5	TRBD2	TGTGCCAGCAGCGTGCGCACCACCTTCCCCGGGGGGGGAGAGACCCAGTACTTC	CASSVRTTFPGGGETQYF
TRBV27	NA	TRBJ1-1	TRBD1	TGTGCCAGCAGTGTAAATCAGGGGGCTGACACTGAAGCTTTCTTT	CASSVNQGADTEAFF
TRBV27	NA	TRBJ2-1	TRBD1	TGTGCCAGCAGTTCCCTGACAGGGAGCTCCTACAATGAGCAGTTCTTC	CASSSLTGSSYNEQFF
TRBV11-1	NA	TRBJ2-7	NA	TGTGCCAGCAGCTCCCGCACAGGTGTATATCGCTACGAGCAGTACTTC	CASSSRTGVYRYEQYF
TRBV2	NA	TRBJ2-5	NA	TGTGCCGCCAAAGGGGTTGGCTTCCAAGAGACCCAGTACTTC	CAAKGVGFQETQYF
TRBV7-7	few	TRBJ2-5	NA	TGTGCCAGCAGCTTCATACCGGGGATCCAAGAGACCCAGTACTTC	CASSFIPGIQETQYF
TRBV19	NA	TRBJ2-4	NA	TGTGCCAGTAATACGGGGGTAGCCAAAAACATTCAGTACTTC	CASNTGVAKNIQYF
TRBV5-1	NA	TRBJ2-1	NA	TGCGCCAGCAGCCCTTGGGGGCGTAGCTCCTACAATGAGCAGTTCTTC	CASSPWGRSSYNEQFF
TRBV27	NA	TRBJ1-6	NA	TGTGCCAGCAGTTTATCATACCCCCGACAGGACTGGAATTCACCCCTCCACTTT	CASSLSYPRQDWNSPLHF
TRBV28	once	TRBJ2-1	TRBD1	TGTGCCAGCAGTTTACCTCCCGGGACAGGCATCGGGCAGTTCTTC	CASSLPPGTGIGQFF
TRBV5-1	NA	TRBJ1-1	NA	TGCGCCAGCAGCGCCGCAGGGAACACTGAAGCTTTCTTT	CASSAAGNTEAFF
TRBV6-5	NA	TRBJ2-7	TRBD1	TGTGCCAGCAGTTACTCCAGGACAGGGGGCTACGAGCAGTACTTC	CASSYSRTGGYEQYF
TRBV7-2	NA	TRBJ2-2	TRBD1	TGTGCCAGCAAGGATACAGGGGGCACCGGGGAGCTGTTTTTT	CASKDTGGTGELFF